What follows are 32 T cell receptor beta chains derived from one specimen sequenced in a study of blood T cell repertoires in COVID-19. Clones were read by immunoSEQ multiplex PCR, and TCRdb kept only the in-frame ones, dropping some. This sample has roughly 50,000 clones, with roughly 90% found just once. The material sequenced was peripheral blood. Receptors originate from a human donor with active COVID-19. The donor label of this sample is uncertain.

V and J are TRBV6-2 or TRBV6-3 and TRBJ1-1; D is possibly TRBD1 (6 bases). The CDR3 is made up of 14 amino acids. In germline, CDR1 is MNHEY, CDR2 SVGEGT. Trimming cost V 4 bases and J 3 bases, with 12 bases left between them. In nucleotides, the CDR3 is TGTGCCAGCAGTTGGGGGCTGGGGTACACTGAAGCTTTCTTT. It translates to CASSWGLGYTEAFF.

The genes are TRBV29-1 and TRBJ1-5; possibly TRBD1 for D (5 bases). Germline CDR1 SQVTM, CDR2 ANQGSEA. This CDR3 is 16 amino acids long. Trimming took 6 bases from V and 0 from J, leaving 18 bases between them. This chain's CDR3 is CSVRTSGGDSNQPQHF. The CDR3 region has the DNA TGCAGCGTCCGCACTAGCGGGGGGGATAGCAATCAGCCCCAGCATTTT.

The rearrangement uses TRBV9 and TRBJ1-1, with 7 bases aligning to TRBD1. The CDR3 loop spans 15 amino acids. The germline V gene encodes CDR1 SGDLS and CDR2 YYNGEE. The V and J ends lost 0 bases and 3 bases, in that order; junction bases with no gene match: 5. The CDR3 nucleotides are TGTGCCAGCAGCGTAGGGGGCAGGGGGGACACTGAAGCTTTCTTT. This gives the protein CASSVGGRGDTEAFF. The full variable domain, its missing parts supplied by reference TRBV9 and TRBJ1-1, is DSGVTQTPKHLITATGQRVTLRCSPRSGDLSVYWYQQSLDQGLQFLIQYYNGEERAKGNILERFSAQQFPDLHSELNLSSLELGDSALYFCASSVGGRGDTEAFFGQGTRLTVV.

This chain links TRBV9 with TRBJ2-7; TRBD2 matches at 8 bases. V lost 4 bases, J lost 1 base, and 7 bases stayed unmatched. There are 15 residues in the CDR3. Germline V gene data show CDR1 as SGDLS and CDR2 as YYNGEE. The CDR3 sequence is CASSPRGGGSYEQYF. CDR3 nucleotides: TGTGCCAGCAGCCCCCGGGGGGGAGGGTCCTACGAGCAGTACTTC.

The V and J genes are TRBV6-2 or TRBV6-3 and TRBJ1-6; D is undetermined. Germline V gene data show CDR1 as MNHEY and CDR2 as SVGEGT. The CDR3 extends over 14 amino acids. The V end was cut by 2 bases, the J end by 6 bases, with 8 bases between. The CDR3 DNA is TGTGCCAGCAGTTACCCAACAGTTAATTCACCCCTCCACTTT. Its translation is CASSYPTVNSPLHF.

The chain has TRBV24-1 and TRBJ2-5; D is perhaps TRBD1 (6 bases). The ends were cut back, 5 bases at V and 7 bases at J, with 13 bases in the middle. The CDR3 runs to 13 residues. Germline V gene lookup returns CDR1 KGHDR and CDR2 SFDVKD. The CDR3 sequence is CATSVQGPGTQYF. The CDR3 bases are TGTGCCACCAGTGTTCAGGGGCCGGGGACCCAGTACTTC.

CDR3 in DNA: TGTGCCAGCAGCGTAGGACAGGTAAAACCTGGAAACACCATATATTTT. Its translation: CASSVGQVKPGNTIYF. The chain joins TRBV9 to TRBJ1-3; D is possibly TRBD1 (6 bases). Deletions cut 0 bases from V and 2 bases from J, with 12 bases between. Germline V lookup: CDR1 SGDLS, CDR2 YYNGEE. The CDR3 length is 16 residues. The whole variable domain, remainder taken from reference TRBV9 and TRBJ1-3, is DSGVTQTPKHLITATGQRVTLRCSPRSGDLSVYWYQQSLDQGLQFLIQYYNGEERAKGNILERFSAQQFPDLHSELNLSSLELGDSALYFCASSVGQVKPGNTIYFGEGSWLTVV.

The chain couples TRBV19 to TRBJ1-5, with a possible D match to TRBD1 (5 bases). Trimming shortened V by 5 bases and J by 1 base, and 15 bases separated the two germline ends. The CDR3 is 16 residues long. Germline assignment: CDR1 LNHDA and CDR2 SQIVND (reference sequence). The CDR3 DNA sequence: TGTGCCAGTAGTGGCAGGGCATCAGGGAGCAATCAGCCCCAGCATTTT. It codes for CASSGRASGSNQPQHF.

The chain joins TRBV7-2 to TRBJ2-2; D is ambiguous. Per the germline V gene, CDR1 is SGHTA and CDR2 is FQGNSA. The CDR3 extends over 14 amino acids. V lost 1 base and J 4 bases, leaving 7 bases between the germline ends. CDR3 amino acids: CASSLGGVTGELFF. Here the CDR3 DNA reads TGTGCCAGCAGCTTAGGTGGAGTCACCGGGGAGCTGTTTTTT.

The rearrangement uses TRBV11-1 and TRBJ1-2; D uncertain. Germline-derived CDR1 and CDR2 are SGHAT and FQDESV (reference sequence). The germline V and J ends were trimmed by 3 bases and 6 bases, with 14 bases remaining between them. This CDR3 region has 14 residues. The chain's CDR3 is CASSLRMAPHGYTF. CDR3 bases: TGTGCCAGCAGCTTGCGGATGGCCCCCCATGGCTACACCTTC.

The V gene is TRBV7-9, the J gene TRBJ2-7; the match to TRBD1 covers 9 bases. The J segment lost 6 bases and the V segment lost 4 bases, leaving 10 bases of the junction unmatched. Germline V gives CDR1 SEHNR, CDR2 FQNEAQ (reference sequence). CDR3 length equals 15 residues. The CDR3 is CASSSPGQGSPEQYF. CDR3 coding DNA: TGTGCCAGCAGCTCGCCGGGACAGGGTTCCCCCGAGCAGTACTTC.

CDR3 sequence: CASSLFAWTGNTGELFF. The CDR3 nucleotides are TGTGCCAGCAGTTTATTTGCTTGGACAGGGAACACCGGGGAGCTGTTTTTT. The chain recombines TRBV27 with TRBJ2-2, with TRBD1 matching 7 bases. This CDR3 is 17 amino acids long. Germline loops: CDR1 MNHEY, CDR2 SMNVEV (reference sequence). Germline trimming cut 1 base from V and 1 base from J; bases unmatched to any gene: 6.

The table lists this clone with a count of one. The chain couples TRBV7-9 to TRBJ2-1, with 14 nucleotides matching TRBD2. Germline lookup yields CDR1 SEHNR and CDR2 FQNEAQ (reference sequence). This CDR3 comprises 18 residues. With 5 bases clipped from V and 8 bases from J, the junction kept 14 bases outside the gene matches. DNA for the CDR3: TGTGCCAGCAGCCCCTTATCCTGGACTAGCGGGGGGTTCGATGAGCAGTTCTTC. Translated: CASSPLSWTSGGFDEQFF.

The J gene is TRBJ1-2, the V gene TRBV4-3, with D possibly matching TRBD1 (6 bases). The CDR3 length is 14 residues. Germline CDR1 and CDR2: LGHNA and YSLEER. Trimming shortened V by 0 bases and J by 8 bases, and 13 bases separated the two germline ends. DNA of the CDR3: TGCGCCAGCAGCCAAGAGTACAGGGATCAAGGCTACACCTTC. Its translation: CASSQEYRDQGYTF.

This clone was counted a single time. The chain links TRBV11-2 to TRBJ2-2; the match to TRBD1 covers 7 bases. The CDR3 has 16 amino acids. V shed 5 bases, J shed 1 base, and the junction held 7 bases outside the gene matches. The V gene's germline CDR1 is SGHAT and CDR2 FQNNGV. The CDR3 coding sequence is TGTGCCAGCAGCCTCCACAGGGGATGGAACACCGGGGAGCTGTTTTTT. Its translation: CASSLHRGWNTGELFF.

This sequence joins TRBV18 and TRBJ2-1, with D perhaps TRBD2 (6 bases). Germline CDR1 reads KGHSH; CDR2 reads LQKENI. This CDR3 region has 18 residues. V gave up 2 bases and J gave up 7 bases, with 24 bases separating them. CDR3 in amino acids: CASSPAFSGLPLPNEQFF. As DNA, the CDR3 is TGTGCCAGCTCACCAGCTTTTTCGGGACTTCCTCTACCTAATGAGCAGTTCTTC.

The V gene is TRBV6-5, the J gene TRBJ2-5; maybe TRBD1 (5 bases). CDR1 and CDR2 (germline): MNHEY, SVGAGI. The CDR3 extends over 14 amino acids. Between the trimmed V and J ends, which lost 1 base and 1 base, there was a span of 7 bases. CDR3: CASSYFRGQETQYF. The CDR3 DNA follows: TGTGCCAGCAGTTACTTTAGGGGCCAAGAGACCCAGTACTTC.

A single count supports this clone. The V and J genes are TRBV10-3 and TRBJ1-1; D is ambiguous. The CDR3 is made up of 13 amino acids. The V and J ends lost 10 bases and 0 bases respectively, with 12 bases between them. Germline CDR1 reads ENHRY; CDR2 reads SYGVKD. CDR3 coding DNA: TGTGCCACGCTCGACGGGATGAACACTGAAGCTTTCTTT. Protein: CATLDGMNTEAFF.

About this clone itself: Distinct nucleotide sequences in the sample also encode this CDR3. The gene calls are TRBV3-1 (or the pseudogene TRBV3-2) and TRBJ2-7; no clear D. The ends were cut back, 0 bases at V and 4 bases at J, with 16 bases in the middle. Germline lookup yields CDR1 LGHDT and CDR2 YNNKEL (reference sequence). The CDR3 is 16 residues long. As DNA, the CDR3 is TGTGCCAGCAGCCAAGATCTGAGGTCGAACCATTACGAGCAGTACTTC. It is translated as CASSQDLRSNHYEQYF.

The chain has TRBV4-3 and TRBJ1-2; a possible D gene is TRBD1 (6 bases). V shed 3 bases and J shed 5 bases, with 16 bases lying between them. The germline V gene encodes CDR1 LGHNA and CDR2 YSLEER. The CDR3 runs 15 residues. Here the CDR3 reads CASSHYRDNGYGYTF. The CDR3 nucleotides read TGCGCCAGCAGCCATTATCGGGACAATGGGTATGGCTACACCTTC.

This clone has only a few counts. The same CDR3 is also encoded by other DNA sequences in this sample. V gene TRBV6-4 combines with J gene TRBJ1-1, with 7 bases identical to TRBD1. Germline V gives CDR1 MRHNA, CDR2 SNTAGT. Germline trimming cut 0 bases from V and 2 bases from J; bases unmatched to any gene: 3. This CDR3 is built from 15 residues. The CDR3 coding sequence is TGTGCCAGCAGTGACTCATCAGGGGGAAACACTGAAGCTTTCTTT. Amino acids: CASSDSSGGNTEAFF.

The genes are TRBV7-8 and TRBJ2-5; 7 bases line up with TRBD2. Germline V gene lookup returns CDR1 SGHVS and CDR2 FQNEAQ. The junction had 9 bases not matched to a gene; V was cut back by 2 bases and J by 9 bases. This CDR3 has 14 amino acids. The CDR3 DNA sequence: TGTGCCAGCAGCTTAAGCGGCGGGGGTGGGTCCCAGTACTTC. Amino acids: CASSLSGGGGSQYF.

This clone was found a few times. The chain combines TRBV27 with TRBJ1-6; 7 bases line up with TRBD1. V gave up 2 bases and J gave up 7 bases; unmatched junction bases: 8. Germline CDR1 and CDR2: MNHEY and SMNVEV (reference sequence). The CDR3 has 16 residues. Written as DNA, the CDR3 is TGTGCCAGCAGTTTACGCCTCGGGACAGACAATTCACCCCTCCACTTT. It codes for CASSLRLGTDNSPLHF.

The chain couples TRBV7-2 to TRBJ1-6; the D is unclear. Trimming left V 1 base short and J 7 bases short, with 8 bases between. Germline values: CDR1 SGHTA, CDR2 FQGNSA. CDR3 length equals 14 residues. The CDR3 sequence is CASSLVRENSPLHF. The CDR3 bases are TGTGCCAGCAGCTTAGTCCGGGAGAATTCACCCCTCCACTTT. The full variable domain, in which reference TRBV7-2 and TRBJ1-6 provide the parts outside the CDR3, is GAGVSQSPSNKVTEKGKDVELRCDPISGHTALYWYRQSLGQGLEFLIYFQGNSAPDKSGLPSDRFSAERTGGSVSTLTIQRTQQEDSAVYLCASSLVRENSPLHFGNGTRLTVT.

The chain couples TRBV19 to TRBJ1-4, with 8 nucleotides matching TRBD1. The CDR3 has 13 amino acids. CDR1 is LNHDA, CDR2 SQIVND, per germline (reference sequence). V was pared by 4 bases and J by 11 bases, with 6 bases of the junction left unmatched. The CDR3 is CASSTPDRAKLFF. The CDR3, as DNA: TGTGCCAGTAGTACTCCGGACAGGGCCAAACTGTTTTTT.

The chain employs TRBV4-1 and TRBJ2-7, with 7 positions matching TRBD1. This CDR3 is 16 amino acids long. Germline assignment: CDR1 MGHRA and CDR2 YSYEKL. V was pared by 0 bases and J by 3 bases, with 8 bases of the junction left unmatched. The CDR3 coding sequence is TGCGCCAGCAGCCAAGAATTTGGGACAGAAAACTACGAGCAGTACTTC. Translating gives CASSQEFGTENYEQYF.

This rearrangement joins TRBV29-1 to TRBJ2-3, with 8 bases identical to TRBD2. CDR3 size: 14 residues. V lost 2 bases to trimming and J lost 6 bases; unmatched junction nucleotides: 7. From germline, CDR1 is SQVTM and CDR2 ANQGSEA. The CDR3 loop reads CSVEIGSGADTQYF. CDR3 bases: TGCAGCGTTGAAATCGGTAGCGGGGCCGATACGCAGTATTTT.

The chain has TRBV6-5 and TRBJ1-2; the match to TRBD1 covers 7 bases. This CDR3 comprises 15 residues. Germline CDR1 MNHEY, CDR2 SVGAGI. The V and J ends lost 7 bases and 4 bases, in that order; junction bases with no gene match: 12. The chain's CDR3 is CASTPWTGGLYGYTF. DNA for the CDR3: TGTGCCAGCACCCCCTGGACAGGCGGACTCTATGGCTACACCTTC.

This chain connects TRBV3-1 (or the pseudogene TRBV3-2) to TRBJ2-6; maybe TRBD1 (5 bases). V dropped 3 bases and J dropped 0 bases, with 15 bases sitting between them. Germline V lookup: CDR1 LGHDT, CDR2 YNNKEL (reference sequence). The CDR3 covers 18 residues. The CDR3 region has the DNA TGTGCCAGCAGCCAGATAAAGACAGCACTCTCTGGGGCCAACGTCCTGACTTTC. Translated: CASSQIKTALSGANVLTF.

The gene calls are TRBV5-4 and TRBJ2-7, with 13 bases matching TRBD2. The CDR3 has 17 amino acids. Germline assignment: CDR1 SGHNT and CDR2 YYREEE (reference sequence). V was pared by 2 bases and J by 4 bases, with 9 bases of the junction left unmatched. CDR3 sequence (DNA): TGTGCCAGCAGCTTCACTAGCGGGGGGGCTCCTAGATACGAGCAGTACTTC. It encodes CASSFTSGGAPRYEQYF.

This clone came up once. This sequence joins TRBV9 and TRBJ1-1; weak D call: TRBD1 (6 bases). Germline assignment: CDR1 SGDLS and CDR2 YYNGEE. The CDR3 length is 14 residues. Trimming left V 3 bases short and J 5 bases short, with 14 bases between. The CDR3 nucleotides read TGTGCCAGCAGCGGTCCAGGGGCGGTAACTGAAGCTTTCTTT. Protein: CASSGPGAVTEAFF.

The V gene is TRBV7-3, the J gene TRBJ2-1, with no clear D. CDR1 SGHTA and CDR2 FQGTGA come from the germline V gene. The CDR3 contains 13 residues. Trimming removed 0 bases at V and 5 bases at J, with 5 bases between. The CDR3 loop reads CASSLTADNEQFF. CDR3 sequence (DNA): TGTGCCAGCAGCTTAACGGCGGACAATGAGCAGTTCTTC.